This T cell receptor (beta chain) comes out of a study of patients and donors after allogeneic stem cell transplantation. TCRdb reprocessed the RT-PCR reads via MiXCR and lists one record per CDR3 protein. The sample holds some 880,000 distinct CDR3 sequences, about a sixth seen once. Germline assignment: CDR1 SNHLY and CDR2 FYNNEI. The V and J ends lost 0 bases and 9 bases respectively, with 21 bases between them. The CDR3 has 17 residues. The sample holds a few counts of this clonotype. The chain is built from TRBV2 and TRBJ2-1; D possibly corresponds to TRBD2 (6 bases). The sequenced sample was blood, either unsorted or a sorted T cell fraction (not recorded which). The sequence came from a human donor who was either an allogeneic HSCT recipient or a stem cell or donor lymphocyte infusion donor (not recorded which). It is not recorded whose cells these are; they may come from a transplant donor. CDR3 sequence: CASSEARTTGRLGEQFF. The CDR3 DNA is TGTGCCAGCAGTGAAGCAAGGACTACAGGTCGACTTGGTGAGCAGTTCTTC.